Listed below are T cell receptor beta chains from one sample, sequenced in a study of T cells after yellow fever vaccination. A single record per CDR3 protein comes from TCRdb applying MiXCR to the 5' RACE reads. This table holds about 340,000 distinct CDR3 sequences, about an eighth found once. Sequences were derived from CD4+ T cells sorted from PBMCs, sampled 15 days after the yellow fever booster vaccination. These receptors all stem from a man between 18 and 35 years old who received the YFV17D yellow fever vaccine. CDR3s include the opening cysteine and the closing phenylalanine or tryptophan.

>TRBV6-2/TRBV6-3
CASRGPSRGAYEQYF
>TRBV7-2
CASSYRDGGNEKLFF
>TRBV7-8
CASSERTSAFSTDTQYF
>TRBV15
CATSRDPGQGSEKLFF
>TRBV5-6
CASSLRRGAAEQFF
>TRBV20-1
CSAWDSSYEQYF
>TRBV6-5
CASSSRQNTEAFF
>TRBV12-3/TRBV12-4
CASNGRAYGYTF
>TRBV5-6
CASGGQGANYGYTF
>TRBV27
CASSPLGRVYNEQFF
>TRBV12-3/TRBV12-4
CASSSTQGSGETQYF
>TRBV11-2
CASRFPGGSNSPLHF
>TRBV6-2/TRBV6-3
CASSYSWGQGAYEQFF
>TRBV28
CASPGAGTEAFF
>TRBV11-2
CASSSRGTSGGYKVNEQFF
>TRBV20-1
CSGQAGVQETQYF
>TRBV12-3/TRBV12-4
CASSPQVETQYF
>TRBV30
CAWSRSKNTEAFF
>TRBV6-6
CASSYPSPGTGLSSGNTIYF
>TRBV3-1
CASSPRPNYNEQFF
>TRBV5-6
CASSYPNYGYTF
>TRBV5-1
CASSFEPGQGGVREQFF
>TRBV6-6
CASSPWELAGETRNEQFF
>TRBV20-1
CSARGGSSYNSPLHF
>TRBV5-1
CATSLAGIFNEQFF
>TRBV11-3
CASSRGAEYEQYF
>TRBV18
CASSPPYGGEAGGQFF
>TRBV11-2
CASSLDRWGNEQFF
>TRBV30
CAWRDAGGPYEQYF